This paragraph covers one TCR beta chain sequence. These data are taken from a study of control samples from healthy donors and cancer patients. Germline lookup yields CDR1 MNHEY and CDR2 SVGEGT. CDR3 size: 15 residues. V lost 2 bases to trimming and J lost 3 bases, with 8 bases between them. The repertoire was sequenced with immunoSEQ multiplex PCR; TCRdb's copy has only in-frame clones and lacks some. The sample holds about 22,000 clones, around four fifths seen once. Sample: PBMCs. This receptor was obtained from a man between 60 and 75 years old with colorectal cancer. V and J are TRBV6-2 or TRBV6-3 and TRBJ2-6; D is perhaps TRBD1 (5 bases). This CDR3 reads CASSYPGYGANVLTF. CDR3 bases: TGTGCCAGCAGTTACCCAGGGTATGGGGCCAACGTCCTGACTTTC.